The 2 T cell receptor beta chains below were found in one sample sequenced in a study of shared clonotypes between healthy human individuals. Assay used: immunoSEQ multiplex PCR; TCRdb lists only in-frame clones, some missing. The sample lists 450,000 to 650,000 clones; roughly four fifths were seen once. The sample taken for sequencing was PBMCs. Receptor source: a woman in her thirties or forties in good health. Some clones in this sample may be carry-over from other donors' samples.

This chain's CDR3 is CASSFLTRSNEQFF. In DNA form, the CDR3 reads TGTGCCAGCAGCTTCCTCACGCGGAGCAATGAGCAGTTCTTC. The chain has TRBV13 and TRBJ2-1, with D uncertain. Per the germline V gene, CDR1 is PRHDT and CDR2 is FYEKMQ (reference sequence). This CDR3 comprises 14 residues. Trimming left V 3 bases short and J 6 bases short, with 12 bases between.

Worth noting for this clone: This may arise from a read error, as a much more abundant clone is one base away. Other nucleotide sequences from this sample produce the same CDR3. The chain has TRBV25-1 and TRBJ2-7; 10 bases fit TRBD2. V was clipped by 6 bases and J by 6 bases; unmatched bases: 14. Germline loops: CDR1 MGHDK, CDR2 SYGVNS. The CDR3 contains 16 residues. CDR3 loop: CASSPSGSRSRGEQYF. CDR3 DNA: TGTGCCAGCAGCCCTAGCGGGAGCCGATCACGGGGCGAGCAGTACTTC.